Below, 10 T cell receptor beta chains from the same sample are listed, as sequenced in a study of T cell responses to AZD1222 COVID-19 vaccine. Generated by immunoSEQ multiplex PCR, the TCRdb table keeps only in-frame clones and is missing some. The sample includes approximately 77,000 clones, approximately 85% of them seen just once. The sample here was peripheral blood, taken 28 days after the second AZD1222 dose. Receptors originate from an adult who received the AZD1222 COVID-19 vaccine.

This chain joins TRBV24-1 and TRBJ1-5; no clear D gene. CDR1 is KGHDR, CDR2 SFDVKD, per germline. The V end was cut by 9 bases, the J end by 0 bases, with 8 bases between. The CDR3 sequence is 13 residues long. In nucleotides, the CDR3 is TGTGCCACCCGGGAGGATAGCAATCAGCCCCAGCATTTT. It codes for CATREDSNQPQHF.

CDR3 nucleotide sequence: TGTGCCAGCAGCTTAGTGGGGAGTGGGAATTCACCCCTCCACTTT. Protein sequence: CASSLVGSGNSPLHF. The V call is TRBV7-2, the J call TRBJ1-6; no clear D. The CDR3 consists of 15 residues. V was clipped by 1 base and J by 7 bases, with 11 bases between them. The germline V gene has CDR1 SGHTA and CDR2 FQGNSA.

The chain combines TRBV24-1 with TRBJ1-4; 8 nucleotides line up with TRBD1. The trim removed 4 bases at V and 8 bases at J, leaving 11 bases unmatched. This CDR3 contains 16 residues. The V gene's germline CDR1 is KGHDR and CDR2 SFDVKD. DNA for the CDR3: TGTGCCACCAGTGACCCCGCCGGGACAGGTTCCGAAAAACTGTTTTTT. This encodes CATSDPAGTGSEKLFF.

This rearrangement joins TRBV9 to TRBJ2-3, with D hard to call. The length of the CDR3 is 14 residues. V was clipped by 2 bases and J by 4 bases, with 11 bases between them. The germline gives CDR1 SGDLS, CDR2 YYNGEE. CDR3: CASSVRAAADTQYF. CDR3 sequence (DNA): TGTGCCAGCAGCGTCCGGGCGGCTGCAGATACGCAGTATTTT.

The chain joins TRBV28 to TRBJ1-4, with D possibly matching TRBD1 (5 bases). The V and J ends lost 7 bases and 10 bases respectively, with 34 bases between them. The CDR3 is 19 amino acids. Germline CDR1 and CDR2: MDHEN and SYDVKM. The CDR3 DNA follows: TGTGCCAGCAAATTAATAGTCGTCTCAGGGAAGGAGTCGTTGGGAAAACTGTTTTTT. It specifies CASKLIVVSGKESLGKLFF. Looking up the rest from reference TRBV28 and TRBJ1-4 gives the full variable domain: DVKVTQSSRYLVKRTGEKVFLECVQDMDHENMFWYRQDPGLGLRLIYFSYDVKMKEKGDIPEGYSVSREKKERFSLILESASTNQTSMYLCASKLIVVSGKESLGKLFFGSGTQLSVL.

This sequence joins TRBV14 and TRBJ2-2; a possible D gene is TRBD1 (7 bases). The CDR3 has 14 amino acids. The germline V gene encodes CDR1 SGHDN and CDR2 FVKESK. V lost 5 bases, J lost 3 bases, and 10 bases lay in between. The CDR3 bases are TGTGCCAGCAGCTCAGGGGGGTACACCGGGGAGCTGTTTTTT. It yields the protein CASSSGGYTGELFF.

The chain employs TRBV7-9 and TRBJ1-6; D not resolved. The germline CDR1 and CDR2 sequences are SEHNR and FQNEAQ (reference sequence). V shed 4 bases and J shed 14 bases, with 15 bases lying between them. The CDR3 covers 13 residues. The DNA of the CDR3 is TGTGCCAGCAGCTCCCCAGAACATCGGGCCCTCCACTTT. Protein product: CASSSPEHRALHF.

The CDR3 nucleotides read TGTGCCAGCAGCTTAGAGGACCTATTGAGCGAGCAGTACTTC. Residues: CASSLEDLLSEQYF. The V gene is TRBV7-2, the J gene TRBJ2-7; D unclear. This CDR3 is built from 14 residues. Germline V gene lookup returns CDR1 SGHTA and CDR2 FQGNSA. V dropped 1 base and J dropped 6 bases, with 13 bases sitting between them. The entire variable domain, with the rest obtained from reference TRBV7-2 and TRBJ2-7, is as follows: GAGVSQSPSNKVTEKGKDVELRCDPISGHTALYWYRQSLGQGLEFLIYFQGNSAPDKSGLPSDRFSAERTGGSVSTLTIQRTQQEDSAVYLCASSLEDLLSEQYFGPGTRLTVT.

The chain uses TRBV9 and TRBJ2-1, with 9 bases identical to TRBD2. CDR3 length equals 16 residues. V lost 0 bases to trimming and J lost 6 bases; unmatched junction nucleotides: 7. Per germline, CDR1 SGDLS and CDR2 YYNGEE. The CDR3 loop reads CASSVVGSGSVNEQFF. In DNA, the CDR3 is TGTGCCAGCAGCGTAGTCGGTAGCGGGAGTGTCAATGAGCAGTTCTTC.

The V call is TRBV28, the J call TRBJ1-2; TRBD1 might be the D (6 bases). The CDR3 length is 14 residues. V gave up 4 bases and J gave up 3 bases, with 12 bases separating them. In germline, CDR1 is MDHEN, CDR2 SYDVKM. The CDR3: CASSSGVRHYGYTF. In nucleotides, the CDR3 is TGTGCCAGCAGTTCAGGGGTACGTCACTATGGCTACACCTTC.